The 25 T cell receptor beta chains presented below share a single source sample, sequenced in a study of neurological immune-mediated disorders. Each CDR3 protein gets one entry after TCRdb re-called the 5' RACE reads with MiXCR. This sample yields 25,000 to 30,000 distinct CDR3 sequences, of which about 7% are seen a single time; around 8.5% belongs to the top ten. Input material: PBMCs. The source is a woman in her fifties or sixties in good health.

This clonotype was seen repeatedly, ten times or more. The chain recombines TRBV28 with TRBJ2-7; D possibly corresponds to TRBD1 (5 bases). The CDR3 has 13 residues. Germline lookup yields CDR1 MDHEN and CDR2 SYDVKM. V gave up 0 bases and J gave up 3 bases, with 6 bases separating them. The CDR3, as DNA: TGTGCCAGCAGTTTATGGGACAACTACGAGCAGTACTTC. This gives the protein CASSLWDNYEQYF.

The V gene is TRBV5-4, the J gene TRBJ2-4; perhaps TRBD1 as D (6 bases). The CDR3 spans 14 residues. V was pared by 3 bases and J by 8 bases, with 15 bases between. The germline CDR1 and CDR2 sequences are SGHNT and YYREEE (reference sequence). DNA for the CDR3: TGTGCCAGCAGCTCGAAACAGGGTCCGGACATTCAGTACTTC. As protein: CASSSKQGPDIQYF.

The chain has TRBV7-2 and TRBJ2-1, with unresolved D. Germline V lookup: CDR1 SGHTA, CDR2 FQGNSA. This CDR3 region has 15 residues. Trimming took off 4 bases at V and 0 bases at J, with 10 bases between the two ends. For the CDR3, the DNA is TGTGCCAGCAGCTCGACCTTAAGCTCCTACAATGAGCAGTTCTTC. Encoded protein: CASSSTLSSYNEQFF.

This clonotype showed up many times. The chain joins TRBV29-1 to TRBJ2-2; TRBD1 matches at 7 bases. CDR1 and CDR2 from the germline V gene are SQVTM and ANQGSEA. Unmatched junction bases numbered 8, after V lost 7 bases and J lost 0 bases. The CDR3 is 15 amino acids. The CDR3 DNA reads TGCAGCGCTCAGACAGGGTTCGCGAACACCGGGGAGCTGTTTTTT. It yields the protein CSAQTGFANTGELFF.

This clonotype was detected ten times or more. V and J are TRBV5-1 and TRBJ2-7; 9 bases align to TRBD1. Germline V gene lookup returns CDR1 SGHRS and CDR2 YFSETQ. This CDR3 region has 15 residues. V lost 4 bases, J lost 2 bases, and 7 bases stayed unmatched. The CDR3 is CASSPTGGNTYEQYF. In nucleotides, the CDR3 is TGCGCCAGCAGCCCGACAGGGGGGAACACCTACGAGCAGTACTTC.

This clonotype was seen at least ten times. The chain combines TRBV20-1 with TRBJ2-5; D unresolved. CDR3 size: 12 residues. Germline V lookup: CDR1 DFQATT, CDR2 SNEGSKA (reference sequence). The V gene lost 3 bases and the J gene lost 5 bases, with 10 bases spanning the gap. DNA for the CDR3: TGCAGTGCTAGCCCCGGAGCGGAGACCCAGTACTTC. It yields the protein CSASPGAETQYF.

The sample holds many counts of this clonotype. V usage is TRBV5-1 and J usage is TRBJ2-3; D is possibly TRBD1 or TRBD2 (5 bases each). CDR3 length: 13 amino acids. Germline V CDR1 and CDR2: SGHRS, YFSETQ. V gave up 0 bases and J gave up 9 bases, with 11 bases separating them. The DNA for the CDR3 is TGCGCCAGCAGCTTGGATGGGGGATCCACGCAGTATTTT. It yields the protein CASSLDGGSTQYF.

This clonotype appeared many times. The gene calls are TRBV20-1 and TRBJ2-7; the D is unclear. Germline CDR1 and CDR2: DFQATT and SNEGSKA (reference sequence). The germline V and J ends were trimmed by 8 bases and 3 bases, with 17 bases remaining between them. The CDR3 covers 13 residues. CDR3 sequence reads: CSSRPGTVYEQYF. DNA of the CDR3: TGCAGTTCAAGACCGGGCACCGTCTACGAGCAGTACTTC.

This clonotype has ten or more counts. The V call is TRBV19, the J call TRBJ2-1, with 11 bases matching TRBD1. The germline V gene encodes CDR1 LNHDA and CDR2 SQIVND (reference sequence). V shed 7 bases and J 4 bases; nucleotides not matched to a gene: 9. The CDR3 has 16 amino acids. The CDR3 bases are TGTGCCAGTACTCCGCCCGGGACAGGGGGGTACAATGAGCAGTTCTTC. It yields the protein CASTPPGTGGYNEQFF.

This clonotype has a count of ten or more. V usage is TRBV12-3 or TRBV12-4 and J usage is TRBJ2-1, with a weak D call TRBD2 (5 bases). The germline V and J ends were trimmed by 5 bases and 0 bases, with 14 bases remaining between them. The CDR3 spans 16 residues. CDR3 sequence reads: CASSTTRASSYNEQFF. The CDR3 bases are TGTGCCAGCAGTACTACTAGAGCGAGCTCCTACAATGAGCAGTTCTTC.

This clonotype was seen ten or more times. This CDR3 reads CASSLGLAMPGELFF. CDR3 bases: TGTGCCAGCAGTTTAGGTCTCGCGATGCCCGGGGAGCTGTTTTTT. J is TRBJ2-2 and V is TRBV12-3 or TRBV12-4; no clear D gene. This CDR3 has 15 amino acids. V lost 1 base and J 6 bases, leaving 12 bases between the germline ends.

This sequence joins TRBV11-2 and TRBJ1-1; D is ambiguous. The ends were cut back, 5 bases at V and 3 bases at J, with 16 bases in the middle. The CDR3 spans 15 residues. The germline V gene encodes CDR1 SGHAT and CDR2 FQNNGV. The CDR3 spells CASSPRGKWDTEAFF. The CDR3 DNA reads as TGTGCCAGCAGCCCTCGTGGGAAATGGGACACTGAAGCTTTCTTT.

Ten or more counts support this clonotype. J is TRBJ1-5 and V is TRBV10-3, with a possible D match to TRBD1 (6 bases). The CDR3 consists of 14 residues. V lost 8 bases and J 6 bases, leaving 17 bases between the germline ends. From germline, CDR1 is ENHRY and CDR2 SYGVKD. CDR3 DNA sequence: TGTGCCATCGGCTATGTCCCAGGGGCTCAGCCCCAGCATTTT. Protein sequence: CAIGYVPGAQPQHF.

This clonotype was counted many times. The chain uses TRBV7-9 and TRBJ2-7; 8 bases align to TRBD1. CDR3 length equals 13 residues. Trimming removed 5 bases from V and 6 bases from J; junction bases left unmatched: 6. Germline V gene lookup returns CDR1 SEHNR and CDR2 FQNEAQ (reference sequence). The CDR3 region has the DNA TGTGCCAGCAGCCAGTCCGGGACAGGCGAGCAGTACTTC. It codes for CASSQSGTGEQYF.

This clonotype occurred many times. V and J are TRBV24-1 and TRBJ2-4, with D maybe TRBD2 (5 bases). V lost 0 bases and J 4 bases, leaving 15 bases between the germline ends. This CDR3 contains 17 residues. Germline V CDR1 and CDR2: KGHDR, SFDVKD. The DNA of the CDR3 is TGTGCCACCAGTGATTTGCCGTGGAGGAGGAGAAAAAACATTCAGTACTTC. This translates into CATSDLPWRRRKNIQYF.

This clonotype was seen at least ten times. The rearrangement links TRBV7-8 to TRBJ1-6; TRBD1 agrees at 7 bases. The CDR3 has 18 residues. Germline lookup yields CDR1 SGHVS and CDR2 FQNEAQ. With 1 base clipped from V and 7 bases from J, the junction kept 13 bases outside the gene matches. The CDR3 sequence is CASSLVPSTAGGNSPLHF. In DNA form, the CDR3 reads TGTGCCAGCAGCTTAGTTCCCTCGACCGCAGGGGGAAATTCACCCCTCCACTTT.

This clonotype came up many times. The rearrangement joins TRBV7-9 to TRBJ1-2, with D possibly TRBD1 on 6 matching bases. Germline V gene sequence: CDR1 SEHNR, CDR2 FQNEAQ (reference sequence). Trimming left V 0 bases short and J 5 bases short, with 7 bases between. This CDR3 is 13 amino acids long. In nucleotides, the CDR3 is TGTGCCAGCAGCTTAGCGCAGGGGTATGGCTACACCTTC. Translation gives CASSLAQGYGYTF.

This clonotype is categorized as medium-sized. This chain uses TRBV5-6 with TRBJ1-2; D is unresolved. The germline gives CDR1 SGHDT, CDR2 YYEEEE. The CDR3 is 12 amino acids. V was trimmed by 3 bases and J by 8 bases, leaving 11 bases between them. The CDR3 protein is CASSWRAEGYTF. The CDR3, as DNA: TGTGCCAGCAGCTGGCGGGCTGAGGGCTACACCTTC.

In its sample, this clonotype was seen many times. The chain has TRBV12-3 or TRBV12-4 and TRBJ1-2; no clear D gene. CDR3 length: 14 amino acids. V was pared by 6 bases and J by 3 bases, with 14 bases between. CDR3 region: CASSLERADYGYTF. The CDR3 nucleotides are TGTGCCAGCAGCCTAGAGAGGGCCGACTATGGCTACACCTTC.

This clonotype was counted at least ten times. The chain couples TRBV20-1 to TRBJ2-7, with D perhaps TRBD1 or TRBD2 (7 bases each). In germline, CDR1 is DFQATT, CDR2 SNEGSKA (reference sequence). V lost 7 bases and J lost 2, with 18 bases in between. There are 14 residues in the CDR3. In DNA form, the CDR3 reads TGCAGTGTTCGGGGCGGGGGACAGACCTACGAGCAGTACTTC. Its protein is CSVRGGGQTYEQYF.

This clonotype was seen repeatedly, ten times or more. The rearrangement joins TRBV20-1 to TRBJ2-1; perhaps TRBD1 as D (5 bases). Trimming took off 5 bases at V and 7 bases at J, with 24 bases between the two ends. CDR3 length: 16 amino acids. CDR1 and CDR2 (germline): DFQATT, SNEGSKA (reference sequence). CDR3 protein: CSAPNTADTYGNEQFF. Written as DNA, the CDR3 is TGCAGTGCTCCAAATACTGCGGACACGTATGGGAATGAGCAGTTCTTC.

This clonotype was observed at least ten times. The CDR3 DNA follows: TGTGCCAGCAGCCCCCAGGGCCGCAGCTCTGGGGCCAACGTCCTGACTTTC. Protein product: CASSPQGRSSGANVLTF. This chain uses TRBV11-1 with TRBJ2-6; tentatively, D is TRBD1 (5 bases). The germline gives CDR1 SGHAT, CDR2 FQDESV (reference sequence). This CDR3 region has 17 residues. Between the trimmed V and J ends, which lost 5 bases and 0 bases, there was a span of 14 bases.

Ten or more counts support this clonotype. This rearrangement joins TRBV7-2 to TRBJ2-7; no definite D call. CDR1 SGHTA and CDR2 FQGNSA come from the germline V gene. V lost 5 bases and J lost 3, with 14 bases in between. This CDR3 comprises 14 residues. CDR3 DNA: TGTGCCAGCAGCCTAAACGACGGAAACTACGAGCAGTACTTC. Amino acid sequence: CASSLNDGNYEQYF.

This clonotype was detected many times. V gene TRBV7-2 combines with J gene TRBJ2-7, with D unresolved. The germline V gene has CDR1 SGHTA and CDR2 FQGNSA. Trimming pared 6 bases from V and 0 bases from J, leaving 6 bases between. This CDR3 is 12 amino acids long. The CDR3, as DNA: TGTGCCAGCAGGCTAAGCTCCTACGAGCAGTACTTC. Residues: CASRLSSYEQYF.

This clonotype was seen ten or more times. In DNA form, the CDR3 reads TGCAGTGCCCGACTCCGGGACTTTTACTACAATGAGCAGTTCTTC. Translation gives CSARLRDFYYNEQFF. The rearrangement uses TRBV20-1 and TRBJ2-1, with D possibly TRBD2 on 6 matching bases. CDR3 size: 15 residues. Trimming shortened V by 6 bases and J by 3 bases, and 18 bases separated the two germline ends. Per germline, CDR1 DFQATT and CDR2 SNEGSKA (reference sequence).